The entry below describes one TCR beta chain. The CDR3 sequence is 15 residues long. CDR1 KGHSH and CDR2 LQKENI come from the germline V gene. Losses at the gene ends were 3 bases for V and 7 bases for J; bases not matched to a gene: 5. Authors' data handling: Estimates of nucleated cell counts were drawn from the amplification of reference gene primers. The repertoire was sequenced with immunoSEQ multiplex PCR; TCRdb's copy has only in-frame clones and lacks some. The DNA gave D and trimming, while V, J and clone size come from that table. The repertoire holds roughly 280,000 clones, with 85% to 90% as singletons. This specimen belongs to a study of blood T cell repertoires in COVID-19. Study in general: Italy, Spain and the United States were the sources of the convalescent and acute COVID-19 samples.

Clinical history as reported by participants underpinned cohort assignment. The source is a woman in her twenties or thirties with acute COVID-19. The sample comprised PBMCs or T cells enriched from blood (not recorded which). The rearrangement uses TRBV18 and TRBJ2-1; TRBD2 matches 11 bases. CDR3 DNA: TGTGCCAGCTCACCCCTAGCGGGAGGAGAGAATGAGCAGTTCTTC. This translates into CASSPLAGGENEQFF.